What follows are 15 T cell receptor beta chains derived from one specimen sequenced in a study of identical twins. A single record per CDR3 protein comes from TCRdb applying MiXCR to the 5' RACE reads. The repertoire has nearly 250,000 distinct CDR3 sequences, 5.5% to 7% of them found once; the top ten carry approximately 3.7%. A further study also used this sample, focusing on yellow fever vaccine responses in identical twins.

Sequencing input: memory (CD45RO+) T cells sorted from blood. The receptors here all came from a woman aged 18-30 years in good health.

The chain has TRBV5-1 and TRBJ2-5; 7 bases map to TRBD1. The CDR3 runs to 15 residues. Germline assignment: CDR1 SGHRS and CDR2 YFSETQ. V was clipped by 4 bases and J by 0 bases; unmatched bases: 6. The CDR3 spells CASSLSGTDQETQYF. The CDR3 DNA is TGCGCCAGCAGCCTCTCCGGGACAGACCAAGAGACCCAGTACTTC.

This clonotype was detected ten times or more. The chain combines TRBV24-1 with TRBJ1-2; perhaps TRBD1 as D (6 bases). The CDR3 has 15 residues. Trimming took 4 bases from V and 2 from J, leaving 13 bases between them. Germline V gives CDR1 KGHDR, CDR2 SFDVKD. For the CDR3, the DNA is TGTGCCACCAGTGACTCGGGGGCAGCAAACTATGGCTACACCTTC. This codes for CATSDSGAANYGYTF.

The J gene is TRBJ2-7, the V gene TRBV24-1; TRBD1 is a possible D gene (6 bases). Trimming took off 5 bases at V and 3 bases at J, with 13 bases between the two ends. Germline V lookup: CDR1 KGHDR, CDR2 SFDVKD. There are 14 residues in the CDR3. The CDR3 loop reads CATSAAEGGYEQYF. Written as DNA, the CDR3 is TGTGCCACCAGTGCAGCCGAAGGGGGCTACGAGCAGTACTTC.

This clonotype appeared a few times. The CDR3 here is CASSLGDTLRYGYTF. The CDR3 region has the DNA TGCGCCAGCAGCTTGGGGGACACTCTTAGGTATGGCTACACCTTC. The chain combines TRBV5-1 with TRBJ1-2; D may be TRBD1 (6 bases). V gave up 0 bases and J gave up 5 bases, with 14 bases separating them. This CDR3 contains 15 residues. Germline CDR1 SGHRS, CDR2 YFSETQ.

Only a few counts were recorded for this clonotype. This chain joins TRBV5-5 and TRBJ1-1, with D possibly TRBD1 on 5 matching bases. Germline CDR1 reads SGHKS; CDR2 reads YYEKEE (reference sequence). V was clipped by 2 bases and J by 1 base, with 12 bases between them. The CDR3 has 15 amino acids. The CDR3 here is CASSFPGIGNTEAFF. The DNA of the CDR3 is TGTGCCAGCAGCTTCCCAGGGATTGGGAACACTGAAGCTTTCTTT.

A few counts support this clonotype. CDR3 coding DNA: TGTGCCAGCAGCCTGTATTTTGGGGGCGGGAATGAGCAGTTCTTC. Encoded protein: CASSLYFGGGNEQFF. The chain has TRBV7-3 and TRBJ2-1; tentative D call: TRBD1 (6 bases). The CDR3 extends over 15 amino acids. V was pared by 5 bases and J by 7 bases, with 18 bases between. Germline values: CDR1 SGHTA, CDR2 FQGTGA.

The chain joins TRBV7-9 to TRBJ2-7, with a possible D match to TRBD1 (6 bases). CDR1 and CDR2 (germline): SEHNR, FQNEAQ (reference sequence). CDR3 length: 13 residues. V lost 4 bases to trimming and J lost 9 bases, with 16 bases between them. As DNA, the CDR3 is TGTGCCAGCAGCTCCCCCCCGTCCAGGGGGCAGTACTTC. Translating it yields CASSSPPSRGQYF.

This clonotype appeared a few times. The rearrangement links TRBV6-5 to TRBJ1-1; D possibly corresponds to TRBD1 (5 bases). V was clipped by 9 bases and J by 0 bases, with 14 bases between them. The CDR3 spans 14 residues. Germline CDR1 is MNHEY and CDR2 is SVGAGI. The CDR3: CARRLGTLNTEAFF. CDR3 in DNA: TGTGCCAGGAGACTCGGGACTTTGAACACTGAAGCTTTCTTT.

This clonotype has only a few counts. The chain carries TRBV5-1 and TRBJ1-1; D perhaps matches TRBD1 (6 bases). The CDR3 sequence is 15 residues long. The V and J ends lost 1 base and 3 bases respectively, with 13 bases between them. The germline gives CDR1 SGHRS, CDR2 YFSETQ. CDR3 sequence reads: CASSLFGRGDTEAFF. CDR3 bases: TGCGCCAGCAGCTTGTTCGGCAGGGGCGACACTGAAGCTTTCTTT.

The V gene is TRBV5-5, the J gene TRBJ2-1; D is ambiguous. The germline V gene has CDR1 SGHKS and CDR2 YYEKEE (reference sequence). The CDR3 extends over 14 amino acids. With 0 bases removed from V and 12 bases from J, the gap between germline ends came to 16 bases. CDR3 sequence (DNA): TGTGCCAGCAGCTTGGAAATTGGTACCTCAGGGCAGTTCTTC. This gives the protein CASSLEIGTSGQFF.

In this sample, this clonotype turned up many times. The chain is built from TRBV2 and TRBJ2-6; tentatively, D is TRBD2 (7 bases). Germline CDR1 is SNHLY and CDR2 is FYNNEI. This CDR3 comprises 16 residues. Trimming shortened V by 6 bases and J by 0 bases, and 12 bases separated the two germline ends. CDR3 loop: CASSGGPSSGANVLTF. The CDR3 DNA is TGTGCCAGCAGCGGGGGGCCTTCCTCTGGGGCCAACGTCCTGACTTTC.

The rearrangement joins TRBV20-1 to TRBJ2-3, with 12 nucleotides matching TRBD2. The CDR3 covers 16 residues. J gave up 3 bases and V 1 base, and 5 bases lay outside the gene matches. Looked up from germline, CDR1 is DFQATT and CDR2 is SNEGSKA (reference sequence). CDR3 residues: CSARVLAGGVTDTQYF. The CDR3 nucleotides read TGCAGTGCTAGAGTTCTAGCGGGGGGGGTTACAGATACGCAGTATTTT.

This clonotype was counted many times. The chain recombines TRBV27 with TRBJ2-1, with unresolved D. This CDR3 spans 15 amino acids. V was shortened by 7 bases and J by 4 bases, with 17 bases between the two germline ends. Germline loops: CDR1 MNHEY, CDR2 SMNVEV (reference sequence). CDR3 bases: TGTGCCAGCACTTGGGATAGCTTGACTTACAATGAGCAGTTCTTC. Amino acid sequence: CASTWDSLTYNEQFF.

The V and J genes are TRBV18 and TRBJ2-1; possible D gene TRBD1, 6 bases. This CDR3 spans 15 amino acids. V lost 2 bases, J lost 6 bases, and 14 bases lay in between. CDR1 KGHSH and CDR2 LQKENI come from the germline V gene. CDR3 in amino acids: CASSPNHLGGNEQFF. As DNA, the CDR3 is TGTGCCAGCTCACCAAACCACCTAGGGGGCAATGAGCAGTTCTTC.

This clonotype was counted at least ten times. As DNA, the CDR3 is TGTGCCAGCAGCTTAAATGGGATAACTGAAGCTTTCTTT. Protein: CASSLNGITEAFF. This chain links TRBV7-3 with TRBJ1-1; D call uncertain. Germline V gene data show CDR1 as SGHTA and CDR2 as FQGTGA. The CDR3 spans 13 residues. The germline V and J ends were trimmed by 1 base and 5 bases, with 8 bases remaining between them.